This paragraph reports one T cell receptor (beta chain). The record originates from a study of CD8+ T cells in alopecia areata. Once RNA had been extracted, it was reverse transcribed into cDNA to act as the sequencing template. Generated by immunoSEQ multiplex PCR, the TCRdb table keeps only in-frame clones and is missing some. This table holds approximately 150,000 clones, about 47% found once. The germline V and J ends were trimmed by 0 bases and 2 bases, with 5 bases remaining between them. From germline, CDR1 is MNHNS and CDR2 SASEGT. The CDR3 covers 13 residues. The source of this sequence is a human donor with alopecia areata. The specimen was CD4+ T cells sorted from blood, collected at week 0. V and J are TRBV6-1 and TRBJ2-7, with D unresolved. CDR3 amino acids: CASSEAHPYEQYF. The CDR3 nucleotides are TGTGCCAGCAGTGAAGCGCACCCCTACGAGCAGTACTTC.